One sample yielded the 11 T cell receptor beta chains listed below, sequenced in a study of molecular identifiers for immune sequencing clone quantification. TCRdb processed the PCR reads anew with MiXCR; each CDR3 protein has one entry. This table holds approximately 550,000 distinct CDR3 sequences, roughly 24% found once. Sample: naive CD8+ T cells from blood, with Jurkat cell RNA spiked in. Specified subset: FACS-sorted CD8+CD4-CCR7+CD45RA+ naive T cells. The receptors were sampled from a human donor in good health. Some libraries in this study had Jurkat cell RNA spiked in.

This clonotype was counted at least ten times. This chain links TRBV15 with TRBJ2-3; 11 nucleotides align to TRBD2. Trimming at V came to 0 bases and at J to 4 bases, leaving 6 bases not matched to a gene. The CDR3 has 17 residues. Germline CDR1 reads LNHNV; CDR2 reads YYDKDF (reference sequence). CDR3 residues: CATSRDVTSGSADTQYF. The CDR3 nucleotides are TGTGCCACCAGCAGAGATGTAACTAGCGGGAGTGCAGATACGCAGTATTTT.

A note on this clonotype: This may be a read error, as it is one base from a much larger clone. The chain is built from TRBV9 and TRBJ2-3, with 13 bases matching TRBD2. The CDR3 has 15 residues. Germline V gene lookup returns CDR1 SGDLS and CDR2 YYNGEE. The CDR3 here is CARSAWTSGRDTQYF. As DNA, the CDR3 is TGTGCCCGCAGCGCTTGGACTAGCGGGAGAGACACGCAGTATTTT. The complete variable domain, with remaining parts taken from reference TRBV9 and TRBJ2-3, reads DSGVTQTPKHLITATGQRVTLRCSPRSGDLSVYWYQQSLDQGLQFLIQYYNGEERAKGNILERFSAQQFPDLHSELNLSSLELGDSALYFCARSAWTSGRDTQYFGPGTRLTVL.

This clonotype was counted only a few times. The rearrangement joins TRBV28 to TRBJ2-1; 8 nucleotides line up with TRBD2. V was clipped by 5 bases and J by 0 bases; unmatched bases: 6. The CDR3 extends over 16 amino acids. The germline V gene has CDR1 MDHEN and CDR2 SYDVKM. CDR3 DNA: TGTGCCAGCAGTAGCGGGGGAATGAGCTCCTACAATGAGCAGTTCTTC. It encodes CASSSGGMSSYNEQFF.

This clonotype was observed a handful of times. V usage is TRBV2 and J usage is TRBJ2-1, with TRBD1 as a possible D gene (5 bases). The CDR3 consists of 13 residues. V lost 6 bases and J lost 6, with 12 bases in between. Germline V gene lookup returns CDR1 SNHLY and CDR2 FYNNEI. CDR3 nucleotides: TGTGCCAGCAGGGGGCTAGGACGCAATGAGCAGTTCTTC. This codes for CASRGLGRNEQFF.

The V call is TRBV6-1, the J call TRBJ1-1, with unresolved D. The CDR3 is 14 amino acids. CDR1 is MNHNS, CDR2 SASEGT, per germline. Between the trimmed V and J ends, which lost 2 bases and 0 bases, there was a span of 7 bases. In nucleotides, the CDR3 is TGTGCCAGCAGTGAAAGCAGAATGAACACTGAAGCTTTCTTT. Protein: CASSESRMNTEAFF.

This clonotype was recorded many times. This rearrangement joins TRBV5-6 to TRBJ2-3, with D hard to call. The V end was cut by 1 base, the J end by 0 bases, with 12 bases between. The CDR3 loop spans 16 amino acids. Germline loops: CDR1 SGHDT, CDR2 YYEEEE. The CDR3: CASSLLWTPSTDTQYF. In DNA form, the CDR3 reads TGTGCCAGCAGCTTGCTTTGGACGCCTAGCACAGATACGCAGTATTTT.

The genes are TRBV27 and TRBJ2-1, with 8 bases fitting TRBD2. This CDR3 has 15 residues. The V gene's germline CDR1 is MNHEY and CDR2 SMNVEV (reference sequence). The trim removed 2 bases at V and 6 bases at J, leaving 6 bases unmatched. The CDR3 sequence is CASSLRAGACNEQFF. The CDR3 DNA reads TGTGCCAGCAGTTTAAGAGCGGGAGCCTGCAATGAGCAGTTCTTC.

The J gene is TRBJ1-6, the V gene TRBV27; D perhaps matches TRBD1 (5 bases). V was cut by 0 bases and J by 8 bases, with 11 bases left in between. Germline assignment: CDR1 MNHEY and CDR2 SMNVEV (reference sequence). The CDR3 contains 15 residues. The CDR3 nucleotides are TGTGCCAGCAGTTTATCGGGGACCTTGTATTCACCCCTCCACTTT. It codes for CASSLSGTLYSPLHF.

This clonotype was observed a handful of times. This chain links TRBV6-6 with TRBJ2-7; 7 nucleotides match TRBD1. The CDR3 contains 14 residues. CDR1 is MNHNY, CDR2 SVGAGI, per germline (reference sequence). With 6 bases clipped from V and 4 bases from J, the junction kept 9 bases outside the gene matches. This CDR3 is CASSEPGQLYEQYF. The CDR3 region has the DNA TGTGCCAGCAGCGAGCCGGGACAGCTTTACGAGCAGTACTTC.

The sample holds many counts of this clonotype. J is TRBJ1-1 and V is TRBV10-3, with D unresolved. This CDR3 has 13 residues. Trimming cost V 2 bases and J 5 bases, with 9 bases left between them. Germline V gene data show CDR1 as ENHRY and CDR2 as SYGVKD. CDR3 protein: CAISELGGTEAFF. In nucleotides, the CDR3 is TGTGCCATCAGTGAGCTGGGAGGGACTGAAGCTTTCTTT.

J is TRBJ2-5 and V is TRBV12-3 or TRBV12-4, with TRBD2 matching over 11 bases. V lost 1 base, J lost 1 base, and 5 bases stayed unmatched. The CDR3 runs 17 residues. The CDR3 DNA reads TGTGCCAGCAGTTTAGGGACTAGCGGGTCTCCCCAAGAGACCCAGTACTTC. Translation: CASSLGTSGSPQETQYF.